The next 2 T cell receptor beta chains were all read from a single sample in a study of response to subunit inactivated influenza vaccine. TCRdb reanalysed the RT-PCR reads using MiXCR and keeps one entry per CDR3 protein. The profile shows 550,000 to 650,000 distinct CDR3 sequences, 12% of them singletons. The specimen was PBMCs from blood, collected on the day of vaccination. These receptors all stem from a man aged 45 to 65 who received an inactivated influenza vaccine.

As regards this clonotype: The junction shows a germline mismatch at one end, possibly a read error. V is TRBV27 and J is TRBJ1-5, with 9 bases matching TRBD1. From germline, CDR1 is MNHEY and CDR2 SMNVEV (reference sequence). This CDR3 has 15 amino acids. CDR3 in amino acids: CASAPGQGRNHPQHF. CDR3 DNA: TGTGCCAGCGCACCGGGACAGGGCCGCAATCATCCCCAGCATTTT.

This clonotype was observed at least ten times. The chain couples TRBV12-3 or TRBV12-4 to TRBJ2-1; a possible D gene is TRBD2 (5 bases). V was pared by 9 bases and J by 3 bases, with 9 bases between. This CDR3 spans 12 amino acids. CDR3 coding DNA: TGTGCCAGTACTAGTGTCTACAATGAGCAGTTCTTC. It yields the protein CASTSVYNEQFF.